The 27 T cell receptor beta chains in this list originate from one sample, sequenced in a study of shared clonotypes between healthy human individuals. Data came from immunoSEQ multiplex PCR; TCRdb stores just in-frame clones and leaves some out. Among some 1 million clones listed, around 76% were seen once. The sequenced sample consisted of memory CD4+ T cells sorted from blood. As for subset: CD45RA-negative fraction. The source is a man aged 18-30 years in good health.

The chain combines TRBV13 with TRBJ2-6; D uncertain. V shed 5 bases and J shed 0 bases, with 17 bases lying between them. The CDR3 loop spans 18 amino acids. Germline V gene sequence: CDR1 PRHDT, CDR2 FYEKMQ (reference sequence). CDR3 nucleotides: TGTGCCAGCAGCCAAGAGACGGTTCTGAGCTCTGGGGCCAACGTCCTGACTTTC. This codes for CASSQETVLSSGANVLTF. The full variable domain, with the rest looked up from reference TRBV13 and TRBJ2-6, is AAGVIQSPRHLIKEKRETATLKCYPIPRHDTVYWYQQGPGQDPQFLISFYEKMQSDKGSIPDRFSAQQFSDYHSELNMSSLELGDSALYFCASSQETVLSSGANVLTFGAGSRLTVL.

The CDR3: CASSQDLYGTSAGTQYF. The CDR3, as DNA: TGCGCCAGCAGCCAAGATCTATATGGGACTAGCGCTGGGACCCAGTACTTC. V usage is TRBV4-1 and J usage is TRBJ2-5; 10 nucleotides align to TRBD2. With 0 bases clipped from V and 7 bases from J, the junction kept 11 bases outside the gene matches. CDR3 size: 17 residues. Germline CDR1 reads MGHRA; CDR2 reads YSYEKL.

This chain uses TRBV10-2 with TRBJ1-6, with D tentatively TRBD1 (6 bases). The CDR3 totals 15 residues. V was shortened by 4 bases and J by 9 bases, with 16 bases between the two germline ends. Germline-derived CDR1 and CDR2 are WSHSY and SAAADI. As DNA, the CDR3 is TGCGCCAGCAGTGCCGCACAGGGACTAGGTTCACCCCTCCACTTT. Amino acid sequence: CASSAAQGLGSPLHF.

The J gene is TRBJ1-5, the V gene TRBV9, with D perhaps TRBD1 (5 bases). The CDR3 length is 15 residues. Germline-derived CDR1 and CDR2 are SGDLS and YYNGEE. V was shortened by 4 bases and J by 4 bases, with 15 bases between the two germline ends. The CDR3 bases are TGTGCCAGCAGCCCCCACGGGGGTTTTAATCAGCCCCAGCATTTT. Protein product: CASSPHGGFNQPQHF.

The chain employs TRBV6-6 and TRBJ1-2, with 8 bases matching TRBD1. This CDR3 comprises 14 residues. Germline V gene data show CDR1 as MNHNY and CDR2 as SVGAGI (reference sequence). V trimming: 2 bases; J trimming: 4 bases; junction bases outside the gene matches: 3. The CDR3 region has the DNA TGTGCCAGCAGTTACCCACAGGGGGGCTATGGCTACACCTTC. Its protein product is CASSYPQGGYGYTF.

The V and J genes are TRBV7-6 and TRBJ2-3; possibly TRBD2 for D (5 bases). Trimming shortened V by 0 bases and J by 2 bases, and 15 bases separated the two germline ends. CDR3 size: 17 residues. In germline, CDR1 is SGHVS, CDR2 FNYEAQ. The CDR3 coding sequence is TGTGCCAGCAGCTTAGCCACGACTACCGGATTCACAGATACGCAGTATTTT. It translates to CASSLATTTGFTDTQYF.

The rearrangement uses TRBV11-3 and TRBJ2-3, with 8 bases matching TRBD1. The trim removed 8 bases at V and 0 bases at J, leaving 7 bases unmatched. The CDR3 runs 15 residues. The germline CDR1 and CDR2 sequences are SGHNT and YENEEA. CDR3 residues: CASGTGGESTDTQYF. In DNA form, the CDR3 reads TGTGCCAGCGGAACAGGGGGAGAGAGCACAGATACGCAGTATTTT.

The chain is built from TRBV5-1 and TRBJ1-3; 8 bases fit TRBD1. The CDR3 consists of 16 residues. J lost 0 bases, V lost 1 base, and 3 bases had no gene match. In germline, CDR1 is SGHRS, CDR2 YFSETQ. CDR3 sequence reads: CASSLRTGISGNTIYF. CDR3 DNA: TGCGCCAGCAGCTTGCGGACAGGGATCTCTGGAAACACCATATATTTT.

This clone appeared once. This chain joins TRBV6-6 and TRBJ2-3; 7 nucleotides match TRBD2. J was trimmed by 12 bases and V by 7 bases; bases with no gene match: 13. The CDR3 has 13 residues. Germline V gene data show CDR1 as MNHNY and CDR2 as SVGAGI (reference sequence). As DNA, the CDR3 is TGTGCCAGCACCCCCACGGGGGGACTTAGTCAGTATTTT. Its protein product is CASTPTGGLSQYF.

For the CDR3, the DNA is TGTGCCAGCAGTGTCGACAGGGGTTCGTATGGCTACACCTTC. Translating it yields CASSVDRGSYGYTF. The gene calls are TRBV6-4 and TRBJ1-2; 8 bases are a match to TRBD1. CDR1 is MRHNA and CDR2 is SNTAGT in the germline V gene. This CDR3 is built from 14 residues. The junction had 6 bases not matched to a gene; V was cut back by 4 bases and J by 5 bases.

The chain uses TRBV18 and TRBJ2-7; 13 positions match TRBD2. Unmatched junction bases numbered 6, after V lost 0 bases and J lost 7 bases. The CDR3 totals 16 residues. CDR1 is KGHSH, CDR2 LQKENI, per germline. The DNA for the CDR3 is TGTGCCAGCTCACCACCCGGGACTAGCGGGGCCAGGGAGCAGTACTTC. Its translation is CASSPPGTSGAREQYF.

The V call is TRBV5-1, the J call TRBJ2-3, with D uncertain. Trimming took off 3 bases at V and 5 bases at J, with 7 bases between the two ends. From germline, CDR1 is SGHRS and CDR2 YFSETQ. There are 12 residues in the CDR3. The CDR3 reads CASSSFLDTQYF. Here the CDR3 DNA reads TGCGCCAGCAGCTCGTTCCTAGATACGCAGTATTTT.

The chain links TRBV27 to TRBJ1-4, with 7 bases fitting TRBD1. CDR3 size: 16 residues. V lost 3 bases and J lost 7; bases outside the gene matches: 11. CDR1 is MNHEY, CDR2 SMNVEV, per germline (reference sequence). The DNA for the CDR3 is TGTGCCAGCAGTTTGACAGGGAGGGGCTTTAGTGAAAAACTGTTTTTT. Translation gives CASSLTGRGFSEKLFF.

The chain employs TRBV30 and TRBJ2-6; D possibly corresponds to TRBD1 (6 bases). The germline V gene has CDR1 GTSNPN and CDR2 SVGIG (reference sequence). Between the trimmed V and J ends, which lost 3 bases and 0 bases, there was a span of 15 bases. CDR3 length: 17 residues. CDR3 sequence: CAWRGGGFGSGANVLTF. The CDR3 DNA sequence: TGTGCCTGGAGAGGGGGTGGGTTTGGCTCTGGGGCCAACGTCCTGACTTTC.

Turning to this clone: The sample carries other DNA sequences with the same CDR3. The CDR3 loop reads CASSSTGGGGQPQHF. The CDR3, as DNA: TGTGCCAGCAGTTCAACAGGGGGCGGAGGTCAGCCCCAGCATTTT. This sequence joins TRBV7-8 and TRBJ1-5; 9 nucleotides match TRBD1. The CDR3 is made up of 15 amino acids. CDR1 is SGHVS, CDR2 FQNEAQ, per germline. Germline trimming cut 6 bases from V and 6 bases from J; bases unmatched to any gene: 9.

This clone was recorded once. V is TRBV6-5 and J is TRBJ2-1; 7 bases agree with TRBD2. Germline values: CDR1 MNHEY, CDR2 SVGAGI. The CDR3 is 11 residues long. The V segment lost 5 bases and the J segment 15 bases; nucleotides outside the gene matches: 7. The CDR3: CASSAGLGTFF. CDR3 DNA sequence: TGTGCCAGCAGTGCCGGACTAGGGACGTTCTTC.

This chain uses TRBV5-1 with TRBJ2-2; perhaps TRBD1 as D (6 bases). Trimming took 3 bases from V and 0 from J, leaving 9 bases between them. The CDR3 consists of 15 residues. The germline V gene encodes CDR1 SGHRS and CDR2 YFSETQ. The CDR3 region has the DNA TGCGCCAGCAGCTCCACAGGGCCGAACACCGGGGAGCTGTTTTTT. It encodes CASSSTGPNTGELFF. The full variable domain, in which reference TRBV5-1 and TRBJ2-2 provide the parts outside the CDR3, is KAGVTQTPRYLIKTRGQQVTLSCSPISGHRSVSWYQQTPGQGLQFLFEYFSETQRNKGNFPGRFSGRQFSNSRSEMNVSTLELGDSALYLCASSSTGPNTGELFFGEGSRLTVL.

This chain connects TRBV28 to TRBJ1-4; D gene uncertain. Germline V gene lookup returns CDR1 MDHEN and CDR2 SYDVKM. CDR3 length: 15 amino acids. Trimming took off 6 bases at V and 0 bases at J, with 11 bases between the two ends. DNA for the CDR3: TGTGCCAGCAGCAAAGGAGGTGCAACTAATGAAAAACTGTTTTTT. This translates into CASSKGGATNEKLFF.

Concerning this clone: Just one base apart from a much larger clone, this may be a read error. The chain is built from TRBV7-9 and TRBJ2-7; tentatively, D is TRBD2 (5 bases). With 1 base removed from V and 6 bases from J, the gap between germline ends came to 7 bases. Germline V gene lookup returns CDR1 SEHNR and CDR2 FQNEAQ (reference sequence). CDR3 length equals 12 residues. CDR3 sequence reads: CASSLESGEQYF. Here the CDR3 DNA reads TGTGCCAGCAGCTTAGAGAGCGGCGAGCAGTACTTC.

This rearrangement joins TRBV4-3 to TRBJ1-5; D unclear. The CDR3 loop spans 17 amino acids. Germline V gene lookup returns CDR1 LGHNA and CDR2 YSLEER. V lost 0 bases to trimming and J lost 10 bases, with 22 bases between them. This CDR3 is CASSQDFGNGNVSPQHF. As DNA, the CDR3 is TGCGCCAGCAGCCAAGATTTCGGGAACGGGAACGTGAGTCCCCAGCATTTT.

The chain joins TRBV5-1 to TRBJ1-1, with D possibly being TRBD1 (6 bases). Germline values: CDR1 SGHRS, CDR2 YFSETQ. The CDR3 totals 15 residues. The ends were cut back, 4 bases at V and 5 bases at J, with 18 bases in the middle. The CDR3 DNA reads TGCGCCAGCAGCATACAGGGAGGTCGGGGGACTGAAGCTTTCTTT. Its translation is CASSIQGGRGTEAFF.

The CDR3 DNA reads TGTGCCAGCAGCGTACTACAGGCCGCGGCCGGGGAGCTGTTTTTT. Encoded protein: CASSVLQAAAGELFF. This chain uses TRBV9 with TRBJ2-2; perhaps TRBD1 as D (5 bases). Trimming left V 1 base short and J 6 bases short, with 13 bases between. This CDR3 has 15 residues. The V gene's germline CDR1 is SGDLS and CDR2 YYNGEE.

Details on this clone: Other DNA sequences from this sample encode an identical CDR3 as well. The V and J genes are TRBV4-2 and TRBJ2-3, with D possibly being TRBD1 or TRBD2 (5 bases each). Germline V gives CDR1 LGHNA, CDR2 YNFKEQ. This CDR3 has 14 residues. V dropped 3 bases and J dropped 1 base, with 8 bases sitting between them. The CDR3 loop reads CASSQGRGTDTQYF. The CDR3 DNA is TGTGCCAGCAGCCAGGGACGGGGCACAGATACGCAGTATTTT.

The V and J genes are TRBV6-5 and TRBJ1-1, with unresolved D. Deletions cut 0 bases from V and 10 bases from J, with 12 bases between. CDR1 is MNHEY, CDR2 SVGAGI, per germline. This CDR3 spans 13 amino acids. CDR3 DNA sequence: TGTGCCAGCAGTTACTCGAGCTATTCCGGAGCTTTCTTT. This encodes CASSYSSYSGAFF.

The CDR3 protein is CASSLSGPAGGGYTF. The CDR3 DNA reads TGTGCCAGCAGCTTGTCTGGACCGGCGGGTGGTGGCTACACCTTC. This sequence joins TRBV5-6 and TRBJ1-2; D is unclear. Trimming removed 1 base from V and 7 bases from J, with 17 bases in between. This CDR3 has 15 amino acids. Per the germline V gene, CDR1 is SGHDT and CDR2 is YYEEEE. Complete variable domain (other parts from reference TRBV5-6 and TRBJ1-2): DAGVTQSPTHLIKTRGQQVTLRCSPKSGHDTVSWYQQALGQGPQFIFQYYEEEERQRGNFPDRFSGHQFPNYSSELNVNALLLGDSALYLCASSLSGPAGGGYTFGSGTRLTVV.

The J gene is TRBJ1-6, the V gene TRBV19; D is uncertain. V lost 3 bases and J 12 bases, leaving 12 bases between the germline ends. Germline CDR1 reads LNHDA; CDR2 reads SQIVND (reference sequence). This CDR3 contains 13 residues. CDR3 nucleotides: TGTGCCAGTAGTATTCGCAACAGAGAACCCCTCCACTTT. Protein product: CASSIRNREPLHF.

CDR3 sequence (DNA): TGCGCCAGCAGTGGGTGGACTAGCGGGTCCTACGAGCAGTACTTC. It encodes CASSGWTSGSYEQYF. V usage is TRBV10-1 and J usage is TRBJ2-7; 11 nucleotides match TRBD2. Germline V gives CDR1 WNHNN, CDR2 SYGVQD (reference sequence). The CDR3 runs 15 residues. V was pared by 4 bases and J by 1 base, with 3 bases of the junction left unmatched.